These 27 T cell receptor beta chains share one sample of origin, sequenced in a study of cytomegalovirus exposure and HLA in healthy donors. Primers: 60 Vbeta forward and 13 Jbeta reverse. This table comes from immunoSEQ multiplex PCR, and its TCRdb copy is limited to in-frame clones, with some not included. This sample yields just over 150,000 clones, of which 65% to 90% are seen a single time; roughly 2% belongs to the top ten. The specimen was PBMCs. These receptors were obtained from a woman aged 18-30 years in good health and CMV-seronegative.

This clone has a handful of counts. This chain connects TRBV4-1 to TRBJ2-7, with D perhaps TRBD2 (5 bases). The V end was cut by 4 bases, the J end by 3 bases, with 16 bases between. Germline V gene data show CDR1 as MGHRA and CDR2 as YSYEKL. The CDR3 sequence is 15 residues long. CDR3 coding DNA: TGCGCCAGCAGCCCCCATGGCCTACGGGGCTACGAGCAGTACTTC. This gives the protein CASSPHGLRGYEQYF.

As DNA, the CDR3 is TGCGCCAGCAGCCGCGGACAGCCCCCCAATGAGCAGTTCTTC. Translating it yields CASSRGQPPNEQFF. This sequence joins TRBV4-1 and TRBJ2-1; D is perhaps TRBD1 (6 bases). Trimming left V 4 bases short and J 6 bases short, with 13 bases between. This CDR3 has 14 amino acids. Per the germline V gene, CDR1 is MGHRA and CDR2 is YSYEKL.

The rearrangement links TRBV11-2 to TRBJ2-7; the D is unclear. The germline V gene encodes CDR1 SGHAT and CDR2 FQNNGV. Trimming removed 1 base from V and 0 bases from J, with 7 bases in between. CDR3 size: 14 residues. In DNA form, the CDR3 reads TGTGCCAGCAGCTTAGCCGCCTACTCCTACGAGCAGTACTTC. As protein: CASSLAAYSYEQYF.

The chain combines TRBV19 with TRBJ2-2; TRBD1 aligns across 9 bases. The CDR3 consists of 13 residues. CDR1 and CDR2 from the germline V gene are LNHDA and SQIVND (reference sequence). CDR3 sequence reads: CATGGRPGGELFF. Written as DNA, the CDR3 is TGTGCTACAGGGGGCAGGCCGGGCGGGGAGCTGTTTTTT.

The chain employs TRBV18 and TRBJ2-7; 9 bases align to TRBD1. The CDR3 runs 14 residues. CDR1 and CDR2 from the germline V gene are KGHSH and LQKENI. Trimming at V came to 2 bases and at J to 3 bases, leaving 2 bases not matched to a gene. Here the CDR3 reads CASSPSGQGYEQYF. The CDR3 nucleotides are TGTGCCAGCTCACCATCGGGACAGGGCTACGAGCAGTACTTC.

The rearrangement links TRBV19 to TRBJ2-3, with D possibly matching TRBD2 (5 bases). The germline CDR1 and CDR2 sequences are LNHDA and SQIVND (reference sequence). V was cut by 4 bases and J by 3 bases, with 11 bases left in between. CDR3 length equals 14 residues. This chain's CDR3 is CASSTLGGTDTQYF. DNA of the CDR3: TGTGCCAGTAGTACCCTCGGAGGTACAGATACGCAGTATTTT. The full variable domain, in which reference TRBV19 and TRBJ2-3 provide the parts outside the CDR3, is DGGITQSPKYLFRKEGQNVTLSCEQNLNHDAMYWYRQDPGQGLRLIYYSQIVNDFQKGDIAEGYSVSREKKESFPLTVTSAQKNPTAFYLCASSTLGGTDTQYFGPGTRLTVL.

The chain employs TRBV28 and TRBJ1-1; the match to TRBD1 covers 10 bases. The J segment lost 10 bases and the V segment lost 6 bases, leaving 23 bases of the junction unmatched. From germline, CDR1 is MDHEN and CDR2 SYDVKM. The CDR3 runs 18 residues. CDR3 bases: TGTGCCAGCAGCTCCGGGACAGGGGCGCTTCTAGTTGATAGCGGAGCTTTCTTT. This sequence encodes CASSSGTGALLVDSGAFF.

V gene TRBV5-1 combines with J gene TRBJ2-5; weak D call: TRBD2 (5 bases). Germline CDR1 is SGHRS and CDR2 is YFSETQ. The CDR3 runs to 12 residues. The V end was cut by 4 bases, the J end by 2 bases, with 6 bases between. The CDR3 spells CASSERQETQYF. Written as DNA, the CDR3 is TGCGCCAGCAGCGAGCGGCAAGAGACCCAGTACTTC.

The chain is built from TRBV27 and TRBJ1-1; D is possibly TRBD1 (6 bases). CDR3 length: 17 amino acids. The V end was cut by 2 bases, the J end by 3 bases, with 19 bases between. The germline CDR1 and CDR2 sequences are MNHEY and SMNVEV (reference sequence). As DNA, the CDR3 is TGTGCCAGCAGTTTACAGCAGGGGTTGGATCCCTACACTGAAGCTTTCTTT. Residues: CASSLQQGLDPYTEAFF.

This sequence joins TRBV6-4 and TRBJ1-5; possible D gene TRBD1, 6 bases. This CDR3 spans 18 amino acids. Trimming cost V 5 bases and J 7 bases, with 27 bases left between them. Germline loops: CDR1 MRHNA, CDR2 SNTAGT. CDR3 DNA sequence: TGTGCCAGCAGTAAGGGGGTACCGGACGGACCTTTAGGGCAGCCCCAGCATTTT. This translates into CASSKGVPDGPLGQPQHF.

Details on this clone: It is likely a read error, because the conserved phenylalanine at the end of the CDR3 is missing. The chain joins TRBV28 to TRBJ2-7; D is perhaps TRBD2 (6 bases). Between the trimmed V and J ends, which lost 6 bases and 6 bases, there was a span of 21 bases. Germline CDR1 is MDHEN and CDR2 is SYDVKM. The CDR3 is 15 amino acids. DNA of the CDR3: TGTGCCAGCAGCTCTAGCGAGAACTCAGGGACCGAGCAGTACCTC. Its translation: CASSSSENSGTEQYL.

The chain links TRBV19 to TRBJ1-5; no clear D gene. Germline CDR1 and CDR2: LNHDA and SQIVND (reference sequence). The CDR3 is 12 amino acids. V was cut by 0 bases and J by 6 bases, with 3 bases left in between. CDR3 loop: CASSIDRQPQHF. The CDR3 region has the DNA TGTGCCAGTAGTATAGATCGTCAGCCCCAGCATTTT.

The rearrangement joins TRBV6-6 to TRBJ1-4; 10 nucleotides match TRBD1. The ends lost 6 bases at V and 7 bases at J; junction bases unmatched: 8. There are 15 residues in the CDR3. The germline V gene encodes CDR1 MNHNY and CDR2 SVGAGI (reference sequence). The CDR3 region has the DNA TGTGCCAGCAGCAGCGACGGGACAGGGGTTGAAAAACTGTTTTTT. Residues: CASSSDGTGVEKLFF.

The rearrangement links TRBV6-6 to TRBJ2-1; TRBD2 is a possible D gene (5 bases). The CDR3 runs to 10 residues. Trimming stripped 8 bases from V and 13 bases from J, with 12 bases between. Germline-derived CDR1 and CDR2 are MNHNY and SVGAGI (reference sequence). The CDR3 DNA reads TGTGCCAGCGAAGAGGGAAAACAGTTCTTC. It yields the protein CASEEGKQFF.

The genes are TRBV28 and TRBJ1-5, with D perhaps TRBD1 (6 bases). The CDR3 runs 15 residues. The germline CDR1 and CDR2 sequences are MDHEN and SYDVKM. The germline V and J ends were trimmed by 7 bases and 2 bases, with 15 bases remaining between them. CDR3 in amino acids: CASMGTPGGNQPQHF. The CDR3 nucleotides are TGTGCCAGCATGGGGACACCTGGAGGCAATCAGCCCCAGCATTTT.

The V call is TRBV4-2, the J call TRBJ2-5; the match to TRBD1 covers 8 bases. The tail of the sequence fits TRBJ2-7 better, so the J call may be wrong. This CDR3 contains 14 residues. Germline CDR1 and CDR2: LGHNA and YNFKEQ. The CDR3 DNA follows: TGTGCCAGCAGCCAAGACGGACAGGGAAACGAGCAGTACTTC. Translated, it gives CASSQDGQGNEQYF.

This chain uses TRBV30 with TRBJ1-1, with D tentatively TRBD1 (6 bases). V gave up 0 bases and J gave up 2 bases, with 19 bases separating them. The CDR3 runs to 17 residues. Germline V gene lookup returns CDR1 GTSNPN and CDR2 SVGIG (reference sequence). CDR3 sequence: CAWSVTGWVPSNTEAFF. Written as DNA, the CDR3 is TGTGCCTGGAGTGTAACAGGGTGGGTTCCCTCTAACACTGAAGCTTTCTTT.

This chain uses TRBV5-1 with TRBJ1-1; D remains ambiguous. Germline V gives CDR1 SGHRS, CDR2 YFSETQ. The CDR3 covers 13 residues. Trimming left V 2 bases short and J 1 base short, with 6 bases between. DNA of the CDR3: TGCGCCAGCAGCTTCGGCGGGAACACTGAAGCTTTCTTT. Amino acid sequence: CASSFGGNTEAFF.

The rearrangement joins TRBV27 to TRBJ2-7; D is unclear. Germline assignment: CDR1 MNHEY and CDR2 SMNVEV (reference sequence). This CDR3 comprises 13 residues. V lost 6 bases and J lost 0, with 9 bases in between. The CDR3: CASSPHGSYEQYF. For the CDR3, the DNA is TGTGCCAGCAGCCCCCACGGCTCCTACGAGCAGTACTTC.

Only one count was recorded for this clone. Written as DNA, the CDR3 is TGTGCCAGCAGCTTAGGTGCAGGGGGACAGCCCCAGCATTTT. Translation: CASSLGAGGQPQHF. The gene calls are TRBV11-3 and TRBJ1-5, with 7 bases aligning to TRBD1. CDR1 is SGHNT and CDR2 is YENEEA in the germline V gene. The CDR3 has 14 residues. Germline trimming cut 1 base from V and 7 bases from J; bases unmatched to any gene: 4.

The J gene is TRBJ2-2, the V gene TRBV13, with D possibly being TRBD2 (6 bases). This CDR3 comprises 15 residues. V shed 7 bases and J shed 5 bases, with 17 bases lying between them. Germline V CDR1 and CDR2: PRHDT, FYEKMQ (reference sequence). In DNA form, the CDR3 reads TGTGCCAGCACCCCTTTGAGGGGAGGAACCGGGGAGCTGTTTTTT. Translating it yields CASTPLRGGTGELFF.

The chain couples TRBV6-5 to TRBJ1-2, with 11 bases that match TRBD1. Losses at the gene ends were 6 bases for V and 5 bases for J; bases not matched to a gene: 5. CDR1 is MNHEY, CDR2 SVGAGI, per germline. The CDR3 spans 14 residues. DNA of the CDR3: TGTGCCAGCAGCCGGGACAGGGGGACTTATGGCTACACCTTC. Translating it yields CASSRDRGTYGYTF.

The rearrangement joins TRBV2 to TRBJ2-1; D may be TRBD2 (7 bases). The CDR3 sequence is 15 residues long. CDR1 SNHLY and CDR2 FYNNEI come from the germline V gene. V was clipped by 5 bases and J by 9 bases, with 20 bases between them. The CDR3 sequence is CASSYGGGALSEQFF. CDR3 nucleotide sequence: TGTGCCAGCAGTTACGGAGGGGGGGCCCTCAGTGAGCAGTTCTTC.

The chain links TRBV28 to TRBJ1-2; 7 bases are a match to TRBD1. Germline assignment: CDR1 MDHEN and CDR2 SYDVKM. The V and J ends lost 10 bases and 7 bases, in that order; junction bases with no gene match: 9. The CDR3 extends over 12 amino acids. This CDR3 is CATLNDRAGYTF. CDR3 nucleotides: TGTGCCACCCTTAACGACAGGGCTGGCTACACCTTC.

J is TRBJ1-2 and V is TRBV5-4, with D possibly being TRBD1 (6 bases). Germline V gene data show CDR1 as SGHNT and CDR2 as YYREEE (reference sequence). CDR3 length: 14 amino acids. The V end was cut by 2 bases, the J end by 4 bases, with 12 bases between. The chain's CDR3 is CASSFKDSSYGYTF. Here the CDR3 DNA reads TGTGCCAGCAGCTTTAAGGACAGCTCCTATGGCTACACCTTC.

The rearrangement joins TRBV15 to TRBJ2-3, with TRBD2 matching 14 bases. Losses at the gene ends were 5 bases for V and 4 bases for J; bases not matched to a gene: 11. Germline values: CDR1 LNHNV, CDR2 YYDKDF (reference sequence). The CDR3 has 18 amino acids. The CDR3, as DNA: TGTGCCACCAGCCAAGGGACTAGCGGGGGAAAAAGGTCAGATACGCAGTATTTT. It is translated as CATSQGTSGGKRSDTQYF.

This chain links TRBV10-1 with TRBJ1-1; TRBD1 might be the D (5 bases). The germline V gene encodes CDR1 WNHNN and CDR2 SYGVQD (reference sequence). V lost 6 bases and J 1 base, leaving 9 bases between the germline ends. The CDR3 loop spans 13 amino acids. CDR3 nucleotide sequence: TGCGCCAGCAGCGCGGGACCGAACACTGAAGCTTTCTTT. It encodes CASSAGPNTEAFF.